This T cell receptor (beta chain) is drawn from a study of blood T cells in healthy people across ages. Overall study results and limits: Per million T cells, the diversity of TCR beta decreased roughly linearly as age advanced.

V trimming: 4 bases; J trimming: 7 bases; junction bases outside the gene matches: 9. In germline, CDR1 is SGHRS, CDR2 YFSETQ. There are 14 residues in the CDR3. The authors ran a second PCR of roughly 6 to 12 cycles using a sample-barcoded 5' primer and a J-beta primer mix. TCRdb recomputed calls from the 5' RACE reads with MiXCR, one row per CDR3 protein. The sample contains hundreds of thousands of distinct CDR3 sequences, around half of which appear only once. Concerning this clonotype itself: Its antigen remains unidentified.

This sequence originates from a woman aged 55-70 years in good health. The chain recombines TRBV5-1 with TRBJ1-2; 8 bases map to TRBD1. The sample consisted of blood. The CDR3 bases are TGCGCCAGCAGCGCGACAGGGGCCAGGATTGGCTACACCTTC. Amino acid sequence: CASSATGARIGYTF.